The following is a T cell receptor (beta chain) sequence with its context. Its antigen is unknown. This entry is derived from a study of CD8 T cells in Susac syndrome. Study-wide results and limits: Clonal CD8+ expansion in Susac was highest in TEMRA cells and active patients. Susac-specific public clones numbered about 16 in total CD8+ repertoires (and a few in CD8+ TEMRA repertoires).

Random hexamers served to reverse transcribe about 0.5 to 1 ug RNA. MiXCR was run by TCRdb on the immunoSEQ multiplex PCR reads, yielding one entry per CDR3 protein. The table includes some 50,000 distinct CDR3 sequences, 85% to 95% detected once. V was cut by 3 bases and J by 1 base, with 12 bases left in between. The V gene's germline CDR1 is MNHEY and CDR2 SMNVEV (reference sequence). This CDR3 contains 15 residues. This TCR derives from a human donor with Susac syndrome. Sequencing input: CD8+ T cells from PBMCs. The chain uses TRBV27 and TRBJ2-5; D unresolved. The CDR3 loop is CASSLFGFGQETQYF. The CDR3 DNA sequence: TGTGCCAGCAGTTTGTTTGGGTTCGGCCAAGAGACCCAGTACTTC.